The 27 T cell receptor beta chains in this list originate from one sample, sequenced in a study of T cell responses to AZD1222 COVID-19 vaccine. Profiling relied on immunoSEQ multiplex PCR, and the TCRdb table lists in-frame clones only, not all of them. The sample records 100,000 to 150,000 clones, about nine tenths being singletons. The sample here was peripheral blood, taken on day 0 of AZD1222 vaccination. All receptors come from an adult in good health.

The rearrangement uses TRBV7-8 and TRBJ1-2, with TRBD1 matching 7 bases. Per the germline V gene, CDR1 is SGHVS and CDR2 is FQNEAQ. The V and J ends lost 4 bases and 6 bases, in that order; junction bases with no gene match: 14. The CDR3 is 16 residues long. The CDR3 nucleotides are TGTGCCAGCAGCTCGTATCGGGAGGGGGCTGAGGATGGCTACACCTTC. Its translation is CASSSYREGAEDGYTF.

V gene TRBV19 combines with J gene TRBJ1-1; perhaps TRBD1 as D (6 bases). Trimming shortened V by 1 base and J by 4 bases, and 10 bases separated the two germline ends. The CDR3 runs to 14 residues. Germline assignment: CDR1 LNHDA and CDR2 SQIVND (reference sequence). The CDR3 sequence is CASSIGGAATEAFF. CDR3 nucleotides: TGTGCCAGTAGTATAGGGGGGGCGGCCACTGAAGCTTTCTTT.

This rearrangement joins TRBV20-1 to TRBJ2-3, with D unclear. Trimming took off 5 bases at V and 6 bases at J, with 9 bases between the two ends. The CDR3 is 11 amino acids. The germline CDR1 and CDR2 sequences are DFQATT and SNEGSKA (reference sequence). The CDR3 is CSAPLSDTQYF. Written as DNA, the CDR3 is TGCAGTGCTCCTCTCTCGGATACGCAGTATTTT.

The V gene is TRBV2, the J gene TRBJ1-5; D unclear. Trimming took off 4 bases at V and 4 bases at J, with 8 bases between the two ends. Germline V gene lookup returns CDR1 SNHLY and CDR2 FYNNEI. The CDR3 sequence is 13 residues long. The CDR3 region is CASSAEANQPQHF. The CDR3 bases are TGTGCCAGCAGTGCCGAGGCTAATCAGCCCCAGCATTTT.

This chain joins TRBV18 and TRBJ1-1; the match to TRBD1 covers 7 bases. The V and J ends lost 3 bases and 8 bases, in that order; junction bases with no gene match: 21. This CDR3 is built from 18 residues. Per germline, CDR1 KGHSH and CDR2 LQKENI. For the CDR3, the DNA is TGTGCCAGCTCACCGTATGAACTAACTACGGGACAGTTTACCGAAGCTTTCTTT. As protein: CASSPYELTTGQFTEAFF.

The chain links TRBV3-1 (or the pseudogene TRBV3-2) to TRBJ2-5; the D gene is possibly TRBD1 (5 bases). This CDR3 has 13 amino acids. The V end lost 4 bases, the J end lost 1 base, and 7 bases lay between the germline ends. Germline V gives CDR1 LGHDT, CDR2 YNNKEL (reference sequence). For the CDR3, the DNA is TGTGCCAGCAGCCCCAGGGTCCAAGAGACCCAGTACTTC. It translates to CASSPRVQETQYF.

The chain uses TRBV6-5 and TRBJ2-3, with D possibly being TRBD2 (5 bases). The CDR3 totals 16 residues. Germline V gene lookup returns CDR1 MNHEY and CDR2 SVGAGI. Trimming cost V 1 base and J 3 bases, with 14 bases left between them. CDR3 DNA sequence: TGTGCCAGCAGTTACTGGGCAGGACTTTCAACAGATACGCAGTATTTT. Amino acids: CASSYWAGLSTDTQYF.

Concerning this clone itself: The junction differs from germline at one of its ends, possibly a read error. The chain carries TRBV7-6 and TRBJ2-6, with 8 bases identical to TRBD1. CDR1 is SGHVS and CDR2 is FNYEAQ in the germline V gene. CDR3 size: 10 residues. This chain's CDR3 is CASSPRQGSF. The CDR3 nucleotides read TGTGCCAGCAGCCCCCGACAGGGGAGTTTC. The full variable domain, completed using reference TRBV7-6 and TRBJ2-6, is GAGVSQSPRYKVTKRGQDVALRCDPISGHVSLYWYRQALGQGPEFLTYFNYEAQQDKSGLPNDRFSAERPEGSISTLTIQRTEQRDSAMYRCASSPRQGSFGAGSRLTVL.

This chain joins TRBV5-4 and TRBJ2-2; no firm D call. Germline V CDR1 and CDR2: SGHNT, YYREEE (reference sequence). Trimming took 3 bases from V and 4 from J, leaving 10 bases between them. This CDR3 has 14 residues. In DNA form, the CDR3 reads TGTGCCAGCAGCTATGACACGACCACCGGGGAGCTGTTTTTT. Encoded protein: CASSYDTTTGELFF.

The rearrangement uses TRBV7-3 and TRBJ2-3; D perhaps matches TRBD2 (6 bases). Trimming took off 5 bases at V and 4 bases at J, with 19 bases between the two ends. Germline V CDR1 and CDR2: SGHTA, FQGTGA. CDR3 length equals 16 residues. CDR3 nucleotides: TGTGCCAGCAGCCGACTAGGGCAGGTGACTGCAGATACGCAGTATTTT. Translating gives CASSRLGQVTADTQYF.

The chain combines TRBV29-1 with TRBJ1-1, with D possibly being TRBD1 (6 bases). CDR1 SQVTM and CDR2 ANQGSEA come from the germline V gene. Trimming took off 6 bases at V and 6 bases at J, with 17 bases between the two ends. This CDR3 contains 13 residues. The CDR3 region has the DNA TGCAGCGTAATGCGACAGGTTGAACCTGAAGCTTTCTTT. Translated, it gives CSVMRQVEPEAFF. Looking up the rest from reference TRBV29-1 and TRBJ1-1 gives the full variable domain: SAVISQKPSRDICQRGTSLTIQCQVDSQVTMMFWYRQQPGQSLTLIATANQGSEATYESGFVIDKFPISRPNLTFSTLTVSNMSPEDSSIYLCSVMRQVEPEAFFGQGTRLTVV.

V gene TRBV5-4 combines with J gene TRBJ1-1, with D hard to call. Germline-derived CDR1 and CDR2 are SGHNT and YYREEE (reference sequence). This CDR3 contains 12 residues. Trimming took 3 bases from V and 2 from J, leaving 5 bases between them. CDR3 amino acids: CASSSTNTEAFF. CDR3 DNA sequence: TGTGCCAGCAGCTCTACTAACACTGAAGCTTTCTTT.

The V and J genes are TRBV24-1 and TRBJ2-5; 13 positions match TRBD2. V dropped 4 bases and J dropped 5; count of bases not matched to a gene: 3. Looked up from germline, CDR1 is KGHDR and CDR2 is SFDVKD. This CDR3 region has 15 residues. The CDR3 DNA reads TGTGCCACCAGTGAGACGGGACTAGCGGGGGAGACCCAGTACTTC. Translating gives CATSETGLAGETQYF.

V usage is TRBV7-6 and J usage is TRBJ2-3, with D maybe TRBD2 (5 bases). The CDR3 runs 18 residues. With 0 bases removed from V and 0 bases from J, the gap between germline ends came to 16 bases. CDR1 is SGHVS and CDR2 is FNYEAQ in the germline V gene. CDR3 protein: CASSLAVYSGKSTDTQYF. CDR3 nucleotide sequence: TGTGCCAGCAGCTTAGCTGTATATTCCGGGAAAAGCACAGATACGCAGTATTTT.

The CDR3 sequence is CASSIVQPNGYGYTF. CDR3 DNA sequence: TGTGCCAGTAGTATAGTTCAGCCAAACGGCTATGGCTACACCTTC. This chain joins TRBV19 and TRBJ1-2, with D unclear. This CDR3 contains 15 residues. V lost 1 base to trimming and J lost 4 bases, with 13 bases between them. Germline CDR1 reads LNHDA; CDR2 reads SQIVND (reference sequence).

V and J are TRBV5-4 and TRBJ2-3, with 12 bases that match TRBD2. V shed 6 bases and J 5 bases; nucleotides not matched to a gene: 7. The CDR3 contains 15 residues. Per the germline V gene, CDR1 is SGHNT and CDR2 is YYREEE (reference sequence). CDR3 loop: CASTPGLAGKDTQYF. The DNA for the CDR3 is TGTGCCAGCACCCCTGGACTAGCGGGGAAAGATACGCAGTATTTT.

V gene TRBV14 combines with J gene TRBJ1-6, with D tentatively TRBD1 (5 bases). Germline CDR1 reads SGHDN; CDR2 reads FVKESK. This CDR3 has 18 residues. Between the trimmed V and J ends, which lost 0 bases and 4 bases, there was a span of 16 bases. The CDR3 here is CASSQDPRKQGYNSPLHF. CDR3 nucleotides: TGTGCCAGCAGCCAAGATCCGCGAAAGCAGGGTTATAATTCACCCCTCCACTTT. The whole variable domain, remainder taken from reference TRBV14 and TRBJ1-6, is EAGVTQFPSHSVIEKGQTVTLRCDPISGHDNLYWYRRVMGKEIKFLLHFVKESKQDESGMPNNRFLAERTGGTYSTLKVQPAELEDSGVYFCASSQDPRKQGYNSPLHFGNGTRLTVT.

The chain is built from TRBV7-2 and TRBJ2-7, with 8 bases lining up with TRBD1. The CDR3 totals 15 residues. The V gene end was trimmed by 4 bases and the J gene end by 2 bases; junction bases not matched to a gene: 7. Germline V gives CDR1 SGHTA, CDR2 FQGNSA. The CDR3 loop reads CASSSRQGPAYEQYF. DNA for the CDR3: TGTGCCAGCAGCTCCCGACAGGGGCCAGCCTACGAGCAGTACTTC.

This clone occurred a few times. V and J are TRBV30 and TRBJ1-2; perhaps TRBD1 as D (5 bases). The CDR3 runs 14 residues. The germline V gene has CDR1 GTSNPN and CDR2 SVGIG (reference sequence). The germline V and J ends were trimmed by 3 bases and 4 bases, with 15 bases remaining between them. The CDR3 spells CAWRPLTGVYGYTF. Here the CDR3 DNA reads TGTGCCTGGAGGCCCCTTACAGGAGTCTATGGCTACACCTTC.

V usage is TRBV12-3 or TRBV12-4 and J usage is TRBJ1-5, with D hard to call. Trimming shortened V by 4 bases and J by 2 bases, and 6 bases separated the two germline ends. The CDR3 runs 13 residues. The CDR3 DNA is TGTGCCAGCAGTTGGACGGGCAATCAGCCCCAGCATTTT. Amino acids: CASSWTGNQPQHF.

For the CDR3, the DNA is TGCAGCGTTGGTTCCTTTGGGCTGAACACTGAAGCTTTCTTT. As protein: CSVGSFGLNTEAFF. The J gene is TRBJ1-1, the V gene TRBV29-1; D remains ambiguous. The germline CDR1 and CDR2 sequences are SQVTM and ANQGSEA. The CDR3 is made up of 14 amino acids. V shed 4 bases and J shed 0 bases, with 12 bases lying between them.

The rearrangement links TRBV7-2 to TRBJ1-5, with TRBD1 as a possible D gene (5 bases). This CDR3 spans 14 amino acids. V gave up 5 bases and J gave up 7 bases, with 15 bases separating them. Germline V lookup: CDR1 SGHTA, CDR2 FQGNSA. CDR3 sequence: CASSRTLGDQPQHF. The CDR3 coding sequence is TGTGCCAGCAGCCGGACACTCGGGGACCAGCCCCAGCATTTT. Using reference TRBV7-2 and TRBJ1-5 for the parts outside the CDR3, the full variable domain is GAGVSQSPSNKVTEKGKDVELRCDPISGHTALYWYRQSLGQGLEFLIYFQGNSAPDKSGLPSDRFSAERTGGSVSTLTIQRTQQEDSAVYLCASSRTLGDQPQHFGDGTRLSIL.

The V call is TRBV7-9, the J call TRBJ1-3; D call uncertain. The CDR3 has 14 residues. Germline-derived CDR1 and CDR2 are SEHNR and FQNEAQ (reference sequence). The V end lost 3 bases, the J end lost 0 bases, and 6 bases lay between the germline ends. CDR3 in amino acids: CASSFTISGNTIYF. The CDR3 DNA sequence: TGTGCCAGCAGCTTTACGATCTCTGGAAACACCATATATTTT.

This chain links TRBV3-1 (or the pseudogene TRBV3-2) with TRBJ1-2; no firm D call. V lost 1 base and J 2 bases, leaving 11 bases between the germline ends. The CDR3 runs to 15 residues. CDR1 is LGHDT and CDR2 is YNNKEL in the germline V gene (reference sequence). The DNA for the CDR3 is TGTGCCAGCAGCCAAGGCGGGGAAATGAACTATGGCTACACCTTC. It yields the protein CASSQGGEMNYGYTF.

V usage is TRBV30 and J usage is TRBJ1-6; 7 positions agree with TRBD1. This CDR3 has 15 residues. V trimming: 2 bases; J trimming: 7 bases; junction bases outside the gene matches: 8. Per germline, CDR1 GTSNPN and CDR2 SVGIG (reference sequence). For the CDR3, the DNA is TGTGCCTGGAGTACCCAGGACAGGCGGAATTCACCCCTCCACTTT. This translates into CAWSTQDRRNSPLHF.

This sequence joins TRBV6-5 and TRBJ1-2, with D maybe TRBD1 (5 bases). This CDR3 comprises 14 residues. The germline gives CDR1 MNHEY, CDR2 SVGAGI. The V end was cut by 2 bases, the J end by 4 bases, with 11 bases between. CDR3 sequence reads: CASSYGGVSYGYTF. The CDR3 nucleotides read TGTGCCAGCAGTTACGGAGGGGTTTCCTATGGCTACACCTTC.

CDR3 DNA sequence: TGTGCCAGCAGTTACGCCGGAGGGGCTTATACTGAAGCTTTCTTT. Translation gives CASSYAGGAYTEAFF. The chain links TRBV6-5 to TRBJ1-1; possible D gene TRBD1, 5 bases. In germline, CDR1 is MNHEY, CDR2 SVGAGI. Trimming shortened V by 2 bases and J by 5 bases, and 15 bases separated the two germline ends. The CDR3 covers 15 residues.